This T cell receptor (beta chain) was captured by sequencing in a study of blood T cell repertoires in COVID-19. Looking at the study overall: COVID-19 samples collected from the United States, Italy and Spain covered acute and convalescent phases.

The CDR3 contains 17 residues. The germline V gene has CDR1 MGHRA and CDR2 YSYEKL. V lost 1 base and J lost 6, with 19 bases in between. Study members were between 18 and 89 years old and lived in approximately 25 US regions. Researchers sorted participants into cohorts using their self-reported clinical history. Authors' data handling: Estimation of nucleated cell counts was performed using reference gene primer amplification. Using immunoSEQ multiplex PCR, the repertoire was profiled, and TCRdb retains in-frame clones only, with some absent. For V, J and clone size, that table is used; D and trimming come from the DNA. The repertoire holds about 220,000 clones, 88% seen once, with about 15% in the top ten.

The clonotype comes from a woman in her fifties or sixties with acute COVID-19. Sample: PBMCs or T cells enriched from blood (not recorded which). V gene TRBV4-1 combines with J gene TRBJ1-5; a possible D gene is TRBD1 (5 bases). CDR3 loop: CASSQVGGHGSSQPQHF. The CDR3 DNA is TGCGCCAGCAGCCAAGTTGGGGGTCACGGGAGTAGTCAGCCCCAGCATTTT.